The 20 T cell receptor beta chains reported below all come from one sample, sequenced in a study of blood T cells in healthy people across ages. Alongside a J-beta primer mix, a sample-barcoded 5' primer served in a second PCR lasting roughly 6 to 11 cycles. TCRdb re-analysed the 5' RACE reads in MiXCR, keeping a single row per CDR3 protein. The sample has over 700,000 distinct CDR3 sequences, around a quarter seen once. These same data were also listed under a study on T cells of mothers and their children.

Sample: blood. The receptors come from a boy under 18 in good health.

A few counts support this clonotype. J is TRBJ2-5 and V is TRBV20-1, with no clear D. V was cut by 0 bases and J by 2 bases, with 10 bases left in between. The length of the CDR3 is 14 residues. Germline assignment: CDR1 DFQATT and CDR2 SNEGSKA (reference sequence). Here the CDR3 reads CSARDIQLQETQYF. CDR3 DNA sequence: TGCAGTGCTAGAGATATTCAGTTACAAGAGACCCAGTACTTC.

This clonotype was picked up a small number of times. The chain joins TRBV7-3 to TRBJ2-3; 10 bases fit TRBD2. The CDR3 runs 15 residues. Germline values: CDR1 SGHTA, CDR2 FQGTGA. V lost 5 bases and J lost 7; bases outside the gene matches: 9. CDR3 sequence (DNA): TGTGCCAGCAGCGCAGACAGCGGGAGGGCAAATACGCAGTATTTT. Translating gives CASSADSGRANTQYF.

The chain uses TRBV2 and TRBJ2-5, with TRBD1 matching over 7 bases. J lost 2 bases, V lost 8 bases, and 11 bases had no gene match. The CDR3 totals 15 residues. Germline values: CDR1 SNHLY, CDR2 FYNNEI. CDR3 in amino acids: CASARGQGEQETQYF. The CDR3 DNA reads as TGTGCCAGCGCTCGAGGGCAGGGGGAACAAGAGACCCAGTACTTC.

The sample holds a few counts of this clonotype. The CDR3 DNA reads as TGTGCCAGCAGCCTGGGACAGGGCAGGGGAGACACCATATATTTT. Translated, it gives CASSLGQGRGDTIYF. V gene TRBV7-6 combines with J gene TRBJ1-3; 9 bases are shared with TRBD1. The ends lost 5 bases at V and 8 bases at J; junction bases unmatched: 10. The CDR3 sequence is 15 residues long. Germline lookup yields CDR1 SGHVS and CDR2 FNYEAQ.

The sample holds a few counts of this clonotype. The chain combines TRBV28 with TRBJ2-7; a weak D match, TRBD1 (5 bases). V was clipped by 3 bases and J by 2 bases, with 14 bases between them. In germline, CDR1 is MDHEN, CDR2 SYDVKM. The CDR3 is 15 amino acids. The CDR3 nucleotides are TGTGCCAGCAGTTTGAGAGAAGGGGTCCCCTACGAGCAGTACTTC. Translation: CASSLREGVPYEQYF.

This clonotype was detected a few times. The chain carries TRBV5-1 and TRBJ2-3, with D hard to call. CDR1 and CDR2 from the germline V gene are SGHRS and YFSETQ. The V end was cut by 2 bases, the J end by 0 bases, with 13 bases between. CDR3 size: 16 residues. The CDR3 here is CASSFAADTSTDTQYF. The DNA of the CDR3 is TGCGCCAGCAGCTTCGCGGCCGACACTAGCACAGATACGCAGTATTTT.

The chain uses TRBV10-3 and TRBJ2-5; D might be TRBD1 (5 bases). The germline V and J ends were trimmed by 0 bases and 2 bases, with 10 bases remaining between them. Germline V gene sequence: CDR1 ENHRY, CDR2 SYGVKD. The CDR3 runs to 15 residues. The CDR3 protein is CAISESGAAQETQYF. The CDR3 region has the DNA TGTGCCATCAGTGAGTCTGGGGCAGCGCAAGAGACCCAGTACTTC.

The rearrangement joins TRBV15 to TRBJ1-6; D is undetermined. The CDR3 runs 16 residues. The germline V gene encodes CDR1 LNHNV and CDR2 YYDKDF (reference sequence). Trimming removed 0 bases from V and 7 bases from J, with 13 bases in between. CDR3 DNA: TGTGCCACCAGCAGAGATCTCGGACGGGAGAATTCACCCCTCCACTTT. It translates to CATSRDLGRENSPLHF.

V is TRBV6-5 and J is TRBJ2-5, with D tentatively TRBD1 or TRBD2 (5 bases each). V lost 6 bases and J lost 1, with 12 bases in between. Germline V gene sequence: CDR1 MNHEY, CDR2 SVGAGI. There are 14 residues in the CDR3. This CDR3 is CASRTGGRQETQYF. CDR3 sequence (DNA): TGTGCCAGCAGAACTGGGGGACGCCAAGAGACCCAGTACTTC.

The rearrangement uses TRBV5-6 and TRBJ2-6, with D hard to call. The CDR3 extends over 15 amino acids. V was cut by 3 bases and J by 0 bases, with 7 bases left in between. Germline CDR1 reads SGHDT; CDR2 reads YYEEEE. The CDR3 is CASSSRPSGANVLTF. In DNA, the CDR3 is TGTGCCAGCAGCTCCCGCCCCTCTGGGGCCAACGTCCTGACTTTC.

In DNA form, the CDR3 reads TGCGGCGCTCCTCGTTCGGGACTGGGCTACAATGAGCAGTTCTTC. It specifies CGAPRSGLGYNEQFF. The chain carries TRBV29-1 and TRBJ2-1, with a possible D match to TRBD2 (6 bases). Germline values: CDR1 SQVTM, CDR2 ANQGSEA. The CDR3 has 15 residues.

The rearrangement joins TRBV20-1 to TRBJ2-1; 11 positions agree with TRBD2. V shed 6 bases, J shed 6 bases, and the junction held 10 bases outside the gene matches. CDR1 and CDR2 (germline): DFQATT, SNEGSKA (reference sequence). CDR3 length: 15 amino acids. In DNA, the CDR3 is TGCAGTGCCGGCCCGCTAGCGGGAGGATCCAATGAGCAGTTCTTC. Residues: CSAGPLAGGSNEQFF.

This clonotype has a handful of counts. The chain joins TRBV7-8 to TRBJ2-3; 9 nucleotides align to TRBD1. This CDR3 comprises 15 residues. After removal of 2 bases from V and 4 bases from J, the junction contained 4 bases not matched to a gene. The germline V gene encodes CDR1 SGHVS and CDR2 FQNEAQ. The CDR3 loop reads CASSLNRGPADTQYF. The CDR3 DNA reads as TGTGCCAGCAGCTTAAACAGGGGGCCCGCAGATACGCAGTATTTT.

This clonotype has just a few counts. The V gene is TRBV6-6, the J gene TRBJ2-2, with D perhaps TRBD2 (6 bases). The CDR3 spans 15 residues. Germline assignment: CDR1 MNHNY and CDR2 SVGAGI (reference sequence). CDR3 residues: CASLLPWGGTGELFF. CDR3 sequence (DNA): TGTGCTAGCCTTCTACCCTGGGGAGGCACCGGGGAGCTGTTTTTT.

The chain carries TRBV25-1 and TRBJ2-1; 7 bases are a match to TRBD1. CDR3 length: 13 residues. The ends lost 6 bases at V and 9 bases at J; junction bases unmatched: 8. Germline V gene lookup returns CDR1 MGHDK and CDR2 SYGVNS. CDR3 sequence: CASRLTGFPEQFF. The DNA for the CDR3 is TGTGCCAGCAGGTTGACAGGGTTCCCTGAGCAGTTCTTC.

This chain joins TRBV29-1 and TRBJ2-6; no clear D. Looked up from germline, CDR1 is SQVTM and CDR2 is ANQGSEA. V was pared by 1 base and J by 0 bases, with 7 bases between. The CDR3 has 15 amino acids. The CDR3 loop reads CSVEVVVSGANVLTF. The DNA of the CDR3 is TGCAGCGTTGAAGTGGTGGTCTCTGGGGCCAACGTCCTGACTTTC. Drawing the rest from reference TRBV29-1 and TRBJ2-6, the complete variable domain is SAVISQKPSRDICQRGTSLTIQCQVDSQVTMMFWYRQQPGQSLTLIATANQGSEATYESGFVIDKFPISRPNLTFSTLTVSNMSPEDSSIYLCSVEVVVSGANVLTFGAGSRLTVL.

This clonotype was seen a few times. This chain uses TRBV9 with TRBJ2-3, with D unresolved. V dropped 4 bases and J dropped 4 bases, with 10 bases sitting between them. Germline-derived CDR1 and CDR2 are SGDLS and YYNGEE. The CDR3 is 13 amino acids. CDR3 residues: CASSPPAPDTQYF. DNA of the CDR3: TGTGCCAGCAGCCCCCCGGCGCCAGATACGCAGTATTTT.

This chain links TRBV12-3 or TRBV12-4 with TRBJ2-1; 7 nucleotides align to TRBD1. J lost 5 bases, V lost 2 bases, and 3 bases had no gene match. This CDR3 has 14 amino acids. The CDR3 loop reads CASSLTGQNNEQFF. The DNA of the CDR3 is TGTGCCAGCAGTTTAACGGGACAGAACAATGAGCAGTTCTTC.

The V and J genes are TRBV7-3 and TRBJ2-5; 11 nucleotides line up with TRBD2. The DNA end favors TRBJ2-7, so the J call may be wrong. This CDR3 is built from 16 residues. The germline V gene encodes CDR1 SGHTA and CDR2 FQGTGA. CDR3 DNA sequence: TGTGCCAGCAGCCGAGATGGGACTAGCGGTTCCTACGAGCAGTACTTC. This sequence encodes CASSRDGTSGSYEQYF.

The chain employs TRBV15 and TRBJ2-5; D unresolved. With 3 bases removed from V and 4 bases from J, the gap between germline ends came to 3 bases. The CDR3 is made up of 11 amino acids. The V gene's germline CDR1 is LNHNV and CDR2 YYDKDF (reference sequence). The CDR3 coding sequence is TGTGCCACCAGCAGGGGAGAGACCCAGTACTTC. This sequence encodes CATSRGETQYF.